What follows describes a single TCR beta chain. The table came from immunoSEQ multiplex PCR; TCRdb's copy has only in-frame clones and leaves some out. The sample lists about 240,000 clones, around 86% occurring once. These data are taken from a study of blood T cell repertoires in COVID-19. Trimming took off 1 base at V and 5 bases at J, with 15 bases between the two ends. CDR3 length: 16 amino acids. Germline V gene sequence: CDR1 SGHDN, CDR2 FVKESK. V is TRBV14 and J is TRBJ2-1; D may be TRBD1 (6 bases). The source is a middle-aged woman with acute COVID-19. Sequenced: PBMCs or T cells enriched from blood (not recorded which). The CDR3 region has the DNA TGTGCCAGCAGCCAAGTTCAGGGGTATAGGGACAATGAGCAGTTCTTC. It encodes CASSQVQGYRDNEQFF.